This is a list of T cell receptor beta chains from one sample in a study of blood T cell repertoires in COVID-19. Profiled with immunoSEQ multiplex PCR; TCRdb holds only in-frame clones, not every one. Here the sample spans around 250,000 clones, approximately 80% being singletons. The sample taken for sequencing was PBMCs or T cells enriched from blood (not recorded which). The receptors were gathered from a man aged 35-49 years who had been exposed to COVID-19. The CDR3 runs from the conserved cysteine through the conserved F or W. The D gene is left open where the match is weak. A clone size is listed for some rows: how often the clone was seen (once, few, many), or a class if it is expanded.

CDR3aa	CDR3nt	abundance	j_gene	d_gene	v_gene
CATSDPASGRPREQYF	TGTGCCACCAGTGATCCGGCTAGCGGGAGACCGAGGGAGCAGTACTTC	NA	TRBJ2-7	TRBD2	TRBV24-1
CASSLSVVVQEQYF	TGTGCCAGCAGCTTATCGGTTGTGGTTCAAGAGCAGTACTTC	NA	TRBJ2-7	NA	TRBV7-6
CASTPVETQYF	TGTGCCAGCACCCCAGTAGAGACCCAGTACTTC	NA	TRBJ2-5	NA	TRBV2
CASTPGPPRTEAFF	TGTGCCAGCACCCCGGGTCCACCTAGGACTGAAGCTTTCTTT	few	TRBJ1-1	NA	TRBV6-5
CASSLKGRYGYTF	TGTGCCAGCAGTTTAAAGGGGCGCTATGGCTACACCTTC	NA	TRBJ1-2	NA	TRBV12-3/TRBV12-4
CASSLRDTLNTEAFF	TGTGCCAGCAGCTTACGGGACACCTTGAACACTGAAGCTTTCTTT	NA	TRBJ1-1	NA	TRBV7-9
CAWGSGASTDTQYF	TGTGCCTGGGGGTCAGGGGCTAGCACAGATACGCAGTATTTT	NA	TRBJ2-3	NA	TRBV30
CASSQCAGVGGTQYF	TGCGCCAGCAGTCAATGTGCGGGGGTAGGTGGTACGCAGTATTTT	NA	TRBJ2-3	TRBD2	TRBV23-1
CASSDRSGANVLTF	TGTGCCAGCAGCGACAGGTCTGGGGCCAACGTCCTGACTTTC	NA	TRBJ2-6	NA	TRBV6-5
CAGNRGMSSPLHF	TGTGCCGGGAACAGGGGAATGTCATCACCCCTCCACTTT	NA	TRBJ1-6	TRBD1	TRBV30
CASSLRGGMTEAFF	TGTGCCAGCAGCTTAAGGGGGGGTATGACCGAAGCTTTCTTT	NA	TRBJ1-1	NA	TRBV11-3
CAWSPTGLAGGNEQFF	TGTGCCTGGAGTCCTACGGGACTAGCGGGGGGCAATGAGCAGTTCTTC	NA	TRBJ2-1	TRBD2	TRBV30
CASSLSLPRTDTQYF	TGTGCCAGCAGTTTATCCCTGCCTAGGACAGATACGCAGTATTTT	NA	TRBJ2-3	NA	TRBV27
CAVPLGTGEKYGYTF	TGTGCCGTACCCCTCGGAACAGGGGAAAAATATGGCTACACCTTC	NA	TRBJ1-2	TRBD1	TRBV19
CASSLPGLAGYNEQFF	TGCGCCAGCAGCTTGCCTGGACTAGCGGGGTACAATGAGCAGTTCTTC	NA	TRBJ2-1	TRBD2	TRBV5-1
CAITGQASTGNEQFF	TGTGCCATCACAGGGCAGGCAAGTACGGGTAATGAGCAGTTCTTC	NA	TRBJ2-1	NA	TRBV10-3
CASSQPIRGKWETQYF	TGTGCCAGCAGCCAACCAATCAGGGGGAAATGGGAGACCCAGTACTTC	NA	TRBJ2-5	TRBD1	TRBV14
CASSVGRANTEAFF	TGTGCCAGCAGCGTAGGGAGGGCGAACACTGAAGCTTTCTTT	NA	TRBJ1-1	NA	TRBV9
CATSDFGAQFF	TGTGCCACCAGTGATTTTGGGGCCCAGTTCTTC	once	TRBJ2-1	NA	TRBV24-1
CATSDSTGGYTF	TGTGCCACCAGTGATTCGACAGGTGGCTACACCTTC	NA	TRBJ1-2	NA	TRBV24-1
CASNARRNNEQFF	TGTGCCAGCAACGCGCGGAGAAACAATGAGCAGTTCTTC	NA	TRBJ2-1	NA	TRBV3-1/TRBV3-2
CATISGANVLTF	TGTGCCACGATTAGTGGGGCCAACGTCCTGACTTTC	NA	TRBJ2-6	NA	TRBV6-5
CASRGRETYNEQFF	TGTGCCAGCCGGGGGAGGGAGACCTACAATGAGCAGTTCTTC	NA	TRBJ2-1	TRBD2	TRBV6-5
CASSQERGGAPGYTF	TGCGCCAGCAGCCAAGAGCGAGGGGGGGCGCCTGGCTACACCTTC	few	TRBJ1-2	NA	TRBV4-1
CASRTSHGSGELFF	TGTGCCAGCAGGACCAGTCACGGGTCCGGGGAGCTGTTTTTT	NA	TRBJ2-2	NA	TRBV2
CASSDLRKGMNTEAFF	TGTGCCAGCAGTGATCTGAGAAAGGGGATGAACACTGAAGCTTTCTTT	NA	TRBJ1-1	NA	TRBV2
CSVRTSGSTGELFF	TGCAGCGTTCGGACTAGCGGGAGTACCGGGGAGCTGTTTTTT	NA	TRBJ2-2	TRBD2	TRBV29-1
CASTPGQRKHYEQYF	TGTGCCAGCACTCCTGGCCAGCGAAAGCACTACGAGCAGTACTTC	NA	TRBJ2-7	NA	TRBV11-3
CASSDREGYNEQFF	TGTGCCAGCAGTGACCGGGAAGGATACAATGAGCAGTTCTTC	once	TRBJ2-1	NA	TRBV2
CAIGASSVRVNTEAFF	TGTGCCATCGGGGCAAGCTCCGTACGGGTGAACACTGAAGCTTTCTTT	NA	TRBJ1-1	NA	TRBV10-3
CASSPGVTSGSTGELFF	TGTGCCAGCAGTCCGGGGGTCACTAGCGGGAGCACCGGGGAGCTGTTTTTT	NA	TRBJ2-2	TRBD2	TRBV6-6
CASSSGQEEPLHF	TGTGCCAGCAGCTCAGGACAAGAAGAACCCCTCCACTTT	few	TRBJ1-6	NA	TRBV3-1/TRBV3-2
CASSLGTANTEAFF	TGTGCCAGCAGTCTAGGGACAGCGAACACTGAAGCTTTCTTT	NA	TRBJ1-1	TRBD1	TRBV3-1/TRBV3-2
CASRDKNNYGYTF	TGTGCCAGCCGGGACAAAAATAACTATGGCTACACCTTC	few	TRBJ1-2	NA	TRBV25-1
CASEVGGAGANVLTF	TGCGCCAGCGAAGTAGGGGGCGCTGGGGCCAACGTCCTGACTTTC	NA	TRBJ2-6	TRBD1	TRBV5-1
CASRGLGERSYEQYF	TGTGCCAGCAGGGGACTAGGGGAGAGGTCCTACGAGCAGTACTTC	NA	TRBJ2-7	TRBD2	TRBV6-5
CSASVSGSSYEQYF	TGCAGTGCTAGTGTCAGCGGGAGCTCCTACGAGCAGTACTTC	NA	TRBJ2-7	TRBD2	TRBV20-1
CASSYSGGGNNEQFF	TGTGCCAGCAGCTACTCTGGTGGGGGGAACAATGAGCAGTTCTTC	NA	TRBJ2-1	NA	TRBV6-5
CASSLGTGVDSPLHF	TGCGCCAGCAGCTTGGGGACGGGGGTGGATTCACCCCTCCACTTT	NA	TRBJ1-6	NA	TRBV5-1
CASTVALERVVYF	TGTGCCAGCACGGTGGCGCTAGAGAGAGTTGTGTATTTT	NA	TRBJ2-3	NA	TRBV5-4
CAIGGSRTGELFF	TGTGCTATTGGAGGGTCCAGAACCGGGGAGCTGTTTTTT	once	TRBJ2-2	NA	TRBV7-7